This T cell receptor beta chain was found in a study of blood T cells in healthy people across ages. Study-wide findings and caveats: Age advanced and TCR beta diversity per million T cells fell, roughly linearly.

Primed by a sample-barcoded 5' primer and a J-beta primer mix, a second PCR proceeded for about 7 to 12 cycles. A tag from a template-switch adaptor with 12 random nucleotides marked each cDNA molecule. MiXCR was run by TCRdb on the 5' RACE reads, yielding one entry per CDR3 protein. The sample lists 500,000 to 700,000 distinct CDR3 sequences; roughly 30% were seen once. This CDR3 has 17 amino acids. J was trimmed by 3 bases and V by 4 bases; bases with no gene match: 14. CDR1 is MNHEY and CDR2 is SMNVEV in the germline V gene (reference sequence). This clonotype showed up many times. Its antigen is not identified.

The chain carries TRBV27 and TRBJ2-7; 8 bases are a match to TRBD1. Sequences were obtained from blood. The sequence was obtained from a woman at least 80 years old in good health. The CDR3 sequence is CASSYVLDRVKGYEQYF. Written as DNA, the CDR3 is TGTGCCAGCAGTTACGTTCTGGACAGGGTAAAGGGCTACGAGCAGTACTTC.